The 25 T cell receptor beta chains given below trace back to one sample, sequenced in a study of beta chain features in type 1 diabetes. The study, taken as a whole, reports: When Type 1 diabetes patients were examined, their TCRB CDR3s proved moderately but significantly shorter in all four CD4+ subsets.

No antigen has been assigned to these receptors. The investigators reverse transcribed all of the isolated RNA, so they sequenced expressed TCRB transcripts. Measured with immunoSEQ multiplex PCR; TCRdb has only the in-frame clones, and not every one. The data show about 660,000 clones, with roughly an eighth seen just once and less than 0.04% held by the top ten. The sample was naive CD4+ T cells from blood. The receptor set was obtained from a young man with type 1 diabetes.

Regarding this clone: Being one base from a much bigger clone, this may be a read error. This sequence joins TRBV6-5 and TRBJ1-1; D is unresolved. CDR1 and CDR2 from the germline V gene are MNHEY and SVGAGI. The CDR3 spans 12 residues. Trimming took 4 bases from V and 1 from J, leaving 4 bases between them. CDR3 loop: CASSSGNTEAFF. The CDR3 region has the DNA TGTGCCAGCAGTTCAGGGAACACTGAAGCTTTCTTT.

The V gene is TRBV11-2, the J gene TRBJ2-1, with 9 bases fitting TRBD2. With V trimmed by 5 bases and J by 4 bases, 12 bases remained unmatched. CDR1 SGHAT and CDR2 FQNNGV come from the germline V gene. The CDR3 runs to 17 residues. The CDR3 nucleotides read TGTGCCAGCAGCCCTTACTCCAGACTAGCGGAATACAATGAGCAGTTCTTC. This sequence encodes CASSPYSRLAEYNEQFF.

Only a few counts were recorded for this clone. The chain joins TRBV10-1 to TRBJ2-3; D remains ambiguous. V was shortened by 2 bases and J by 2 bases, with 11 bases between the two germline ends. Per the germline V gene, CDR1 is WNHNN and CDR2 is SYGVQD (reference sequence). The CDR3 is 15 residues long. CDR3 protein: CASSEGWRLTDTQYF. CDR3 DNA sequence: TGCGCCAGCAGTGAGGGGTGGCGGCTCACAGATACGCAGTATTTT.

This chain uses TRBV10-2 with TRBJ2-3, with D unresolved. The CDR3 totals 13 residues. From germline, CDR1 is WSHSY and CDR2 SAAADI. Deletions cut 3 bases from V and 6 bases from J, with 10 bases between. The CDR3 coding sequence is TGCGCCAGCAGTGAAATTTGGGCCGATACGCAGTATTTT. Its translation: CASSEIWADTQYF.

The chain uses TRBV18 and TRBJ2-5; 7 bases fit TRBD2. Germline CDR1 reads KGHSH; CDR2 reads LQKENI. The length of the CDR3 is 16 residues. With V trimmed by 0 bases and J by 7 bases, 11 bases remained unmatched. In DNA form, the CDR3 reads TGTGCCAGCTCACCACCGAGCGGGACGAGGCTTCGGACCCAGTACTTC. This gives the protein CASSPPSGTRLRTQYF. Filled out from reference TRBV18 and TRBJ2-5, the complete variable domain reads NAGVMQNPRHLVRRRGQEARLRCSPMKGHSHVYWYRQLPEEGLKFMVYLQKENIIDESGMPKERFSAEFPKEGPSILRIQQVVRGDSAAYFCASSPPSGTRLRTQYFGPGTRLLVL.

This clone was picked up a small number of times. The chain employs TRBV30 and TRBJ1-6; D is unresolved. CDR3 size: 14 residues. Germline loops: CDR1 GTSNPN, CDR2 SVGIG (reference sequence). Between the trimmed V and J ends, which lost 2 bases and 7 bases, there was a span of 12 bases. The CDR3 DNA follows: TGTGCCTGGAGTAATCTGGAAAGGAATTCACCCCTCCACTTT. This translates into CAWSNLERNSPLHF.

The chain carries TRBV19 and TRBJ2-3; 8 positions match TRBD2. There are 14 residues in the CDR3. Per the germline V gene, CDR1 is LNHDA and CDR2 is SQIVND (reference sequence). V was clipped by 10 bases and J by 3 bases; unmatched bases: 9. CDR3 amino acids: CATNSGGGTDTQYF. CDR3 DNA: TGTGCCACCAACAGCGGGGGTGGAACAGATACGCAGTATTTT. The whole variable domain, remainder taken from reference TRBV19 and TRBJ2-3, is DGGITQSPKYLFRKEGQNVTLSCEQNLNHDAMYWYRQDPGQGLRLIYYSQIVNDFQKGDIAEGYSVSREKKESFPLTVTSAQKNPTAFYLCATNSGGGTDTQYFGPGTRLTVL.

The chain is built from TRBV30 and TRBJ1-2, with D perhaps TRBD1 (6 bases). Germline assignment: CDR1 GTSNPN and CDR2 SVGIG (reference sequence). Trimming took off 4 bases at V and 4 bases at J, with 10 bases between the two ends. CDR3 length: 12 residues. This chain's CDR3 is CAWTLDSYGYTF. CDR3 bases: TGTGCCTGGACCCTGGACAGCTATGGCTACACCTTC.

J is TRBJ2-6 and V is TRBV5-4; 8 bases fit TRBD1. Per germline, CDR1 SGHNT and CDR2 YYREEE (reference sequence). V lost 2 bases, J lost 1 base, and 5 bases stayed unmatched. This CDR3 has 17 amino acids. The CDR3 bases are TGTGCCAGCAGCTTAGGGCAGGGGGCTTCTGGGGCCAACGTCCTGACTTTC. Its translation is CASSLGQGASGANVLTF.

In its sample, this clone was seen a few times. V gene TRBV4-1 combines with J gene TRBJ2-7; TRBD2 agrees at 14 bases. In germline, CDR1 is MGHRA, CDR2 YSYEKL. The CDR3 is 16 residues long. With V trimmed by 3 bases and J by 6 bases, 7 bases remained unmatched. The CDR3: CASSHPGLAGEREQYF. The CDR3 DNA reads TGCGCCAGCAGCCATCCGGGACTAGCGGGAGAGCGCGAGCAGTACTTC.

The chain joins TRBV6-5 to TRBJ2-1; possible D gene TRBD1, 5 bases. CDR1 and CDR2 (germline): MNHEY, SVGAGI. V dropped 6 bases and J dropped 15 bases, with 18 bases sitting between them. The CDR3 runs to 12 residues. The CDR3 spells CASRLGHLGPFF. The DNA for the CDR3 is TGTGCCAGCAGACTCGGACACCTAGGGCCGTTCTTC.

The chain has TRBV18 and TRBJ2-3; D is possibly TRBD2 (7 bases). Per the germline V gene, CDR1 is KGHSH and CDR2 is LQKENI. The V gene lost 1 base and the J gene lost 5 bases, with 13 bases spanning the gap. The CDR3 has 15 amino acids. The CDR3 coding sequence is TGTGCCAGCTCACCACAAGGCGGGGGACAAGATACGCAGTATTTT. It encodes CASSPQGGGQDTQYF.

This clone was seen a handful of times. The CDR3: CASSPGYTEAFF. For the CDR3, the DNA is TGCGCCAGCAGCCCAGGGTACACTGAAGCTTTCTTT. V usage is TRBV5-1 and J usage is TRBJ1-1; TRBD1 is a possible D gene (5 bases). V was pared by 4 bases and J by 3 bases, with 7 bases between. Germline values: CDR1 SGHRS, CDR2 YFSETQ. CDR3 length: 12 residues.

V usage is TRBV30 and J usage is TRBJ2-7, with D possibly matching TRBD1 (6 bases). The germline V and J ends were trimmed by 2 bases and 6 bases, with 20 bases remaining between them. Per germline, CDR1 GTSNPN and CDR2 SVGIG (reference sequence). This CDR3 is 15 amino acids long. The CDR3 region has the DNA TGTGCCTGGAGTAGGGCCCACCACAGGGTAGGCGAGCAGTACTTC. It translates to CAWSRAHHRVGEQYF.

In this sample, this clone turned up a few times. The chain links TRBV30 to TRBJ1-2, with D hard to call. CDR1 and CDR2 (germline): GTSNPN, SVGIG (reference sequence). The CDR3 is 11 residues long. Trimming took 5 bases from V and 3 from J, leaving 7 bases between them. CDR3 amino acids: CAWLVDYGYTF. Here the CDR3 DNA reads TGTGCCTGGCTCGTAGACTATGGCTACACCTTC. Variable domain in full (rest from reference TRBV30 and TRBJ1-2): SQTIHQWPATLVQPVGSPLSLECTVEGTSNPNLYWYRQAAGRGLQLLFYSVGIGQISSEVPQNLSASRPQDRQFILSSKKLLLSDSGFYLCAWLVDYGYTFGSGTRLTVV.

This clone was observed a few times. V gene TRBV5-1 combines with J gene TRBJ2-1; TRBD1 aligns across 9 bases. CDR3 size: 14 residues. The V and J ends lost 0 bases and 9 bases, in that order; junction bases with no gene match: 4. The V gene's germline CDR1 is SGHRS and CDR2 YFSETQ. The CDR3 nucleotides read TGCGCCAGCAGCTTGGGGGACAGGGACGGTGAGCAGTTCTTC. Its protein product is CASSLGDRDGEQFF.

This clone has a handful of counts. The chain combines TRBV6-5 with TRBJ2-1; no firm D call. V lost 7 bases to trimming and J lost 9 bases, with 10 bases between them. Germline V gene sequence: CDR1 MNHEY, CDR2 SVGAGI. This CDR3 is built from 11 residues. The CDR3: CASTHGGEQFF. The CDR3 bases are TGTGCCAGCACCCACGGTGGTGAGCAGTTCTTC.

This chain connects TRBV5-4 to TRBJ1-5; no clear D. The CDR3 covers 13 residues. The V end was cut by 3 bases, the J end by 5 bases, with 9 bases between. Germline V gene sequence: CDR1 SGHNT, CDR2 YYREEE (reference sequence). CDR3 region: CASSWRPDQPQHF. CDR3 bases: TGTGCCAGCAGCTGGCGACCAGATCAGCCCCAGCATTTT. The full variable domain, rest sourced from reference TRBV5-4 and TRBJ1-5, is ETGVTQSPTHLIKTRGQQVTLRCSSQSGHNTVSWYQQALGQGPQFIFQYYREEENGRGNFPPRFSGLQFPNYSSELNVNALELDDSALYLCASSWRPDQPQHFGDGTRLSIL.

The chain is built from TRBV5-6 and TRBJ2-5, with D perhaps matching TRBD1 (6 bases). V lost 2 bases, J lost 4 bases, and 21 bases lay in between. The germline V gene encodes CDR1 SGHDT and CDR2 YYEEEE. This CDR3 has 17 amino acids. Written as DNA, the CDR3 is TGTGCCAGCAGCTTAGGCGCAGGGGCGATTGTAGGAGAGACCCAGTACTTC. Protein: CASSLGAGAIVGETQYF. The whole variable domain, filled in from reference TRBV5-6 and TRBJ2-5, reads DAGVTQSPTHLIKTRGQQVTLRCSPKSGHDTVSWYQQALGQGPQFIFQYYEEEERQRGNFPDRFSGHQFPNYSSELNVNALLLGDSALYLCASSLGAGAIVGETQYFGPGTRLLVL.

This rearrangement joins TRBV7-2 to TRBJ2-3; maybe TRBD1 (6 bases). Germline assignment: CDR1 SGHTA and CDR2 FQGNSA. CDR3 length: 13 residues. V shed 9 bases and J shed 5 bases, with 15 bases lying between them. The CDR3 bases are TGTGCCAGTCTATTTGTAGGGGGAGATACGCAGTATTTT. It encodes CASLFVGGDTQYF.

This clone was counted a single time. The chain recombines TRBV7-9 with TRBJ1-2; 8 bases fit TRBD1. This CDR3 has 16 amino acids. Germline V CDR1 and CDR2: SEHNR, FQNEAQ (reference sequence). V shed 0 bases, J shed 7 bases, and the junction held 10 bases outside the gene matches. CDR3 in amino acids: CASSLAMTGVSGGYTF. Written as DNA, the CDR3 is TGTGCCAGCAGCTTAGCTATGACAGGGGTTTCTGGTGGCTACACCTTC.

In nucleotides, the CDR3 is TGTGCCAGCAGCATCACTAGCGCCTACAATGAGCAGTTCTTC. It translates to CASSITSAYNEQFF. The chain recombines TRBV9 with TRBJ2-1; TRBD2 agrees at 7 bases. In germline, CDR1 is SGDLS, CDR2 YYNGEE. V gave up 4 bases and J gave up 2 bases; unmatched junction bases: 3. This CDR3 has 14 amino acids.

This clone occurred a few times. V gene TRBV5-1 combines with J gene TRBJ2-3; TRBD2 agrees at 13 bases. The CDR3 runs 17 residues. Germline V gives CDR1 SGHRS, CDR2 YFSETQ. Unmatched junction bases numbered 4, after V lost 1 base and J lost 2 bases. This CDR3 is CASSLRTSGSTTDTQYF. For the CDR3, the DNA is TGCGCCAGCAGCTTGAGGACTAGCGGGAGCACCACAGATACGCAGTATTTT.

The V gene is TRBV4-1, the J gene TRBJ1-4; D gene ambiguous. In germline, CDR1 is MGHRA, CDR2 YSYEKL. Trimming removed 4 bases from V and 8 bases from J, with 14 bases in between. The CDR3 contains 14 residues. The chain's CDR3 is CASSPLVRGEKLFF. For the CDR3, the DNA is TGCGCCAGCAGCCCCCTTGTTAGAGGCGAAAAACTGTTTTTT.

This rearrangement joins TRBV7-9 to TRBJ2-6; 7 positions agree with TRBD2. The CDR3 totals 16 residues. Trimming at V came to 4 bases and at J to 1 base, leaving 4 bases not matched to a gene. Germline values: CDR1 SEHNR, CDR2 FQNEAQ (reference sequence). The CDR3 loop reads CASSSGRGSGANVLTF. DNA for the CDR3: TGTGCCAGCAGCTCTGGGCGGGGGTCTGGGGCCAACGTCCTGACTTTC.